This T cell receptor (beta chain) was sequenced in a study of shared clonotypes between healthy human individuals (dated by TCRdb to 2020 to 2021). For the wider study: A few men and a couple of women, aged 18 to 49 years, made up the cohort. Per donor, three plates each were used for CD4 naive and CD4 memory, two for CD8 naive, and one for CD8 memory. To estimate repertoire size and how much clonotypes are shared between individuals, the study performed deep sequencing of blood TCR repertoires from 4 to 6 healthy adults. To increase sequencing depth and limit assay-specific biases, TCR repertoire library preparation and sequencing were carried out by different laboratories using diverse techniques. Between about 0.8 and 9.5 billion PBMCs per donor were obtained by leukapheresis. Overall results and qualifications from the work: Larger estimated clonotype richness was generally found for naive subsets than for memory subsets. Across four donors, about 5.2% of naive CD4, approximately 3.5% of naive CD8, around 2.1% of memory CD4, and approximately 0.4% of memory CD8 clonotypes were shared. Pairwise subsampling led to the expectation that sequencing depth would affect the degree of clonotype sharing among donors. Sampling was restricted to blood, and TCR repertoires in tissues likely differ from the TCR repertoires found in blood. The genetic and exposure-history diversity represented was limited by the small number of donors. Incomplete sequencing was indicated by rarefaction of sorted-subset datasets, despite the large sequencing depth. Clonotypes shared by all four sorted-subset donors showed higher generation probabilities than non-shared clonotypes.

In the case of this clone: Its antigen specificity is not known. No base quality values were provided; no much bigger clone lies one nucleotide off.

Donors were healthy HIV-negative adults with no recently reported acute infections or vaccinations. Every donor was a Caucasian adult living in Nashville, Tennessee, USA. CD4+ T cells were enriched by magnetic negative selection, after which naive cells were positively selected on CD45RA and the negative fraction was taken as the memory subset. Blood was obtained by leukapheresis, after which PBMCs were separated by Ficoll-Histopaque density gradient centrifugation and cryopreserved in liquid nitrogen vapor phase. Analytical flow cytometry was used to check the purity and quantity of every magnetically sorted T cell population. From each sorted fraction, genomic DNA was isolated and quantified by UV absorbance on a Nanodrop 2000c. Trimming leaves V shorter by 6 bases and J shorter by 5 bases, with the junction holding 10 bases beyond the gene matches. Based on the germline V gene (reference sequence), the CDR1 and CDR2 sequences are MNHNY and SVGAGI. Reading from cysteine to phenylalanine, the CDR3 counts 14 amino acids. Of all the DNA, just the CDR3 is kept, 42 bases in frame from base 1.

Using the deep immunoSEQ assay, multiplex PCR amplified TCR CDR3 regions from genomic DNA. Genomic DNA extracted from each cell subset was distributed evenly over all wells of several immunoSEQ 96-well plates, and each plate served as one replicate. For sorted subsets, approximately 200 ng of genomic DNA, equivalent to about 30,000 T cell genomes, went into each replicate PCR. The purified libraries were quantified using a Qubit 3.0 fluorometer, sized with a Bioanalyzer 2100, and then quantified again using the KAPA Library Quantification kit. Every immunoSEQ 96-well plate was sequenced on a separate single-read 150-cycle Illumina NextSeq 550 flow cell. The paper's data handling went like this. Because the immunoSEQ output included only junctional sequences and no quality scores, the filtering could not be the same as the filtering used for full-length reads. Sequences were annotated with PyIR, a Python wrapper for IgBLAST v1.9, using IMGT germline references to assign V/J genes and CDR3. Reads were filtered out if the reads had weak V/J assignments (E-value above 1e-6), no CDR3, stop codons, out-of-frame junctions, or ambiguous translated residues. V3J clonotypes were defined by identical inferred V gene, J gene, and CDR3 amino acid sequence. Percentage overlap between repertoires was calculated by dividing the number of shared unique clonotypes by the size of the smaller repertoire. Three approaches were used to assess repertoire richness: RTK rarefaction, the Chao1 estimator, and Recon v2.1 estimates of unobserved clonotypes. OLGA was used to compute generation probabilities for all TCRbeta clonotypes that the gDNA method yielded from a handful of donors. Entries here come from immuneACCESS through TCRdb and include only in-frame sequences with V and J called. Some clones fail to appear in such tables; in the studies checked, an unresolved V gene covers under half of the shortfall, and the cause of the remainder is unknown. For V, J and clone size, that table is used; D and trimming come from the DNA. The sample table contains over 850,000 clones; only one count was recorded for approximately 78% of them. The ten top clones hold under 0.6% of the sample.

The receptor was derived from a young man in good health. Some clones in this sample may be carry-over from other donors' samples. Sequences were obtained from memory CD4+ T cells from PBMCs. Explained via the paper, the cell subset or site label denotes: CD45RA-negative fraction. The V and J segments used are TRBV6-6 and TRBJ2-7; the central 7 bases match TRBD1. The CDR3 region reads CASSRGWGLDEQYF. The DNA sequence reads TGTGCCAGCAGCAGGGGGTGGGGGTTGGACGAGCAGTACTTC.